The clone carrying this T cell receptor beta chain was observed a few times. The antigen remains unidentified. The record originates from a study of blood T cells in healthy people across ages. General study points: For the donors, CMV status was unknown and possibly confounded expanded clonotype changes. While age rose, TCR beta diversity per million T cells dropped in a roughly linear way. A greater number of naive CD4+ cells and higher diversity distinguished long-lived donors from aged donors.

Trimming removed 5 bases from V and 0 bases from J, with 11 bases in between. The CDR3 totals 15 residues. Looked up from germline, CDR1 is SNHLY and CDR2 is FYNNEI. The second PCR ran about 7 to 12 cycles with a sample-barcoded 5' primer and J-beta primers. TCRdb reanalysed the 5' RACE reads using MiXCR and keeps one entry per CDR3 protein. The table shows over 1.5 million distinct CDR3 sequences, with around 48% occurring only once. The sequence was obtained from a woman aged 40 to 50 in good health. The chain recombines TRBV2 with TRBJ1-5; D is undetermined. The specimen was blood. The CDR3 nucleotides read TGTGCCAGCAGTAATGCGGTTATTAGCAATCAGCCCCAGCATTTT. Its protein is CASSNAVISNQPQHF.